This TCR beta chain was sequenced in a study of PD-L1 blockade in urothelial cancer. About the research overall: Analyses were performed on blood at 3 weeks after treatment start (the second dose) and at 6 weeks.

Synthetic analogs of TCR templates were spiked into every PCR. Sequenced by immunoSEQ multiplex PCR; TCRdb stores in-frame clones only, minus some. Here the sample spans about 72,000 clones, around 87% being singletons. Specified time point: pretreatment peripheral blood. Locally advanced or metastatic urothelial carcinoma affected the patients. Each patient gave between 1 and 8 samples, pretreatment and on-treatment. The J segment lost 0 bases and the V segment lost 5 bases, leaving 6 bases of the junction unmatched. The CDR3 spans 15 residues. Germline assignment: CDR1 SGHNT and CDR2 YENEEA. The source of this sequence is a man aged 55 to 69 with urothelial cancer. This sample comprised PBMCs, obtained around atezolizumab (anti-PD-L1) treatment. V usage is TRBV11-3 and J usage is TRBJ2-5; 7 bases fit TRBD2. In DNA, the CDR3 is TGTGCCAGCAGCCCCCGGGACTACCACCAAGAGACCCAGTACTTC. Its translation: CASSPRDYHQETQYF.